This T cell receptor beta chain was documented in a study of T cells in lung cancer brain metastases. Study conclusions and caveats: Brain metastasis T cell infiltration was not adjusted for preoperative corticosteroid effects. Few clones were shared between paired lesions (mean Morisita 0.23); most were lesion-specific.

This clone was found a few times. The antigen is unknown. Germline lookup yields CDR1 SGHRS and CDR2 YFSETQ. Trimming cost V 4 bases and J 2 bases, with 6 bases left between them. This CDR3 comprises 12 residues. The data were produced by immunoSEQ multiplex PCR, yet TCRdb's version contains in-frame clones alone and is incomplete. The sample has thousands of clones; roughly 89% are singletons. The chain employs TRBV5-1 and TRBJ2-5; unclear D gene. This clonotype was obtained from a man aged 55-75 years with non-small cell lung cancer. Source material: tumor tissue from the primary lung tumor. This CDR3 reads CASSNVQETQYF. The CDR3 nucleotides read TGCGCCAGCAGCAACGTACAAGAGACCCAGTACTTC.